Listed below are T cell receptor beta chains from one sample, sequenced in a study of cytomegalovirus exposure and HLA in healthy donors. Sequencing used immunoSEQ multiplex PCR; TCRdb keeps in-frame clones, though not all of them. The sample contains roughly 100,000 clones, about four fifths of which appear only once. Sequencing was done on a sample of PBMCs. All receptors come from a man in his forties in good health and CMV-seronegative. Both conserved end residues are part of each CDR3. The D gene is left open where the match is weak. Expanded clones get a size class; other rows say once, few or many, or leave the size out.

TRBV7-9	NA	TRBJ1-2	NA	TGTGCCAGCAACTTTCGAGAGAACTATGGCTACACCTTC	CASNFRENYGYTF
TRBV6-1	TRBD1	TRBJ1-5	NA	TGTGCCAGCTTCGAACAGGGGTTCAGTCAGCCCCAGCATTTT	CASFEQGFSQPQHF
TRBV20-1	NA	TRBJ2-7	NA	TGCAGTGCTAGTTCTCTAACCTGGCAGTACTTC	CSASSLTWQYF
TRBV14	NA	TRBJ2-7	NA	TGTGCCAGCAGCCAAGCAGAGGGCTCCTACGAGCAGTACTTC	CASSQAEGSYEQYF
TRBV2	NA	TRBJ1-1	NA	TGTGCCAGCCCGCGAGGGGGAAACACTGAAGCTTTCTTT	CASPRGGNTEAFF
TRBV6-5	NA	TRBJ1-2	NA	TGTGCCAGCAGTTACCTCATGGGCGGGGGCAATGGCTACACCTTC	CASSYLMGGGNGYTF
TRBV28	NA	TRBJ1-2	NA	TGTGCCAGCAGTTTATCTGGGGGGGGCTACTCCTTC	CASSLSGGGYSF
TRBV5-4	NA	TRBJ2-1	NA	TGTGCCAGCAGCTCTATGGGGAGATATGGCAATGAGCAGTTCTTC	CASSSMGRYGNEQFF
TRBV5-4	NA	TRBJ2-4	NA	TGTGCCAGCAGCTTGGGGGTCGGGGGAGAGAGGGACATTCAGTACTTC	CASSLGVGGERDIQYF
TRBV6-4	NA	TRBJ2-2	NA	TGTGCCAGCTTTCGGGACTCGGGGGTTTGGTCCACCGGGGAGCTGTTTTTT	CASFRDSGVWSTGELFF
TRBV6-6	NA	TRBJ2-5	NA	TGTGCCAGCAGTCCCCTTATAGAGACCCAGTACTTC	CASSPLIETQYF
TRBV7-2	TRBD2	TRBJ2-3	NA	TGTGCCAGCAGCTTATTAGCGGGAGAAACAGATACGCAGTATTTT	CASSLLAGETDTQYF
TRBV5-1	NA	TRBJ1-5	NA	TGCGCCAGCAGCCAAGGGGATCTCAATCAGCCCCAGCATTTT	CASSQGDLNQPQHF
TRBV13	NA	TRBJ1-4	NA	TGTGCCAGCAGAACTGGGGGGGGCTCGGGAAAACTGTTTTTT	CASRTGGGSGKLFF
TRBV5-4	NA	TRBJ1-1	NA	TGTGCCAGCAGCTTGGGGGCGCAGCACACTGAAGCTTTCTTT	CASSLGAQHTEAFF
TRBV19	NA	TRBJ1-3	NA	TGTGCCAGTAGTGCAGACAGCTCTGGAAACACCATATATTTT	CASSADSSGNTIYF
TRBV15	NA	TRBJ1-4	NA	TGTGCCACCAGCAGAGCGGGGTTAGGTGAAAAACTGTTTTTT	CATSRAGLGEKLFF
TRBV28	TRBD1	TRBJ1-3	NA	TGTGCCAGCAGTTTATCACAGGGGGGCTTCTCTGGAAACACCATATATTTT	CASSLSQGGFSGNTIYF
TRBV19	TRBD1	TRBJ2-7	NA	TGTGCCAGTAGTACTTCCAGGGGGCGCTTGAGCGAGCAGTACTTC	CASSTSRGRLSEQYF
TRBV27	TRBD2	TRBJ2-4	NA	TGTGCCAGCAGTCCGTGGACTAGCGGGACCCTGATGCCGTTAGCCAAAAACATTCAGTACTTC	CASSPWTSGTLMPLAKNIQYF
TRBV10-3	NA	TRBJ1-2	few	TGTGCCATCATGTACAGGCAAGGCTACACCTTC	CAIMYRQGYTF
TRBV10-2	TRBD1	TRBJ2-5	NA	TGCGCCAGCAGTGAGATTGAAGGACAGGGGCAAGAGACCCAGTACTTC	CASSEIEGQGQETQYF
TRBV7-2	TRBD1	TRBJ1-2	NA	TGTGCCAGCAGACGCTCGGGGACAGGAGGAGGGGCGAACTATGGCTACACCTTC	CASRRSGTGGGANYGYTF
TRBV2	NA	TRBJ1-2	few	TGTGCCAGCAGTCAATCAGGATCCGGCTTCTCTGGCTACACCTTC	CASSQSGSGFSGYTF
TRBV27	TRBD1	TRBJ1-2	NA	TGTGCCAGCAGGCGGGACAGGGATAACTATGGCTACACCTTC	CASRRDRDNYGYTF
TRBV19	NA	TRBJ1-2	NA	TGTGCCAGTAAACAGGACAGTTCTAACTATGGCTACACCTTC	CASKQDSSNYGYTF
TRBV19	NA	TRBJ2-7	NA	TGTGCCAGTAGTACCCCTCTTCGGTCGTACGAGCAGTACTTC	CASSTPLRSYEQYF
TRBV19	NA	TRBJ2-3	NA	TGTGCCAGTGGCCCCTCAGATACGCAGTATTTT	CASGPSDTQYF
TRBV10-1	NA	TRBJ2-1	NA	TGCGCCAGCAGCGCTGACAGACTCTCGGGCGGTGAGCAGTTCTTC	CASSADRLSGGEQFF
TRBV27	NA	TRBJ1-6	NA	TGTGCCAGCAGTTTAGGAGGGGTTAATTCACCCCTCCACTTT	CASSLGGVNSPLHF
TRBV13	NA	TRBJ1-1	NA	TGTGCCAGCAGCTTCCAGGGTGACACTGAAGCTTTCTTT	CASSFQGDTEAFF
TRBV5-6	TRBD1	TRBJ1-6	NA	TGTGCCAGCAGCTTGGACACTGGGGGGACAGGTTATAATTCACCCCTCCACTTT	CASSLDTGGTGYNSPLHF
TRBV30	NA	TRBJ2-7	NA	TGTGCCTGGAGTGGGACTGGTAGCTCCTACGAGCAGTACTTC	CAWSGTGSSYEQYF
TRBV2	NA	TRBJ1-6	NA	TGTGCCAGCACCGAAGGGGTGCGGCCACCCCTCCACTTT	CASTEGVRPPLHF
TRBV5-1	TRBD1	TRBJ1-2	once	TGCGCCAGTCAGGAAGACAGGGGGTCCTTTGGCTACACCTTC	CASQEDRGSFGYTF
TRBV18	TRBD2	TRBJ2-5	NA	TGTGCCAGCTCAGCGGGACTAGCGGCACCCGTCCAAGAGACCCAGTACTTC	CASSAGLAAPVQETQYF
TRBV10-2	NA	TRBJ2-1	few	TGCGCCAGCAGGACTTACAGGGTCCATGAGCAGTTCTTC	CASRTYRVHEQFF
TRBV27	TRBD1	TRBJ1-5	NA	TGTGCCAGCAGTCCGACAGGGGAGGTTTCGGATCAGCCCCAGCATTTT	CASSPTGEVSDQPQHF
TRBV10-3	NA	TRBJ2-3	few	TGTGCCATCAGTGTTTCGGTAGATTCTCAGTATTTT	CAISVSVDSQYF
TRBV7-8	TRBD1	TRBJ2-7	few	TGTGCCAGCAGCCCCAGGGACAGGATTCTCCCCGAGCAGTACTTC	CASSPRDRILPEQYF
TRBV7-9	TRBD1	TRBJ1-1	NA	TGTTCCAGCAGCCAACGACAGGGGGGCACTGAAGCTTTCTTT	CSSSQRQGGTEAFF
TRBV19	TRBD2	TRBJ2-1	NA	TGTGCCAGTAGCGGGGAGAAGCGGGAGATATCTGGGCAGTTCTTC	CASSGEKREISGQFF
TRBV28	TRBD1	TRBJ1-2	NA	TGTGCCAGCAGACGGGGAAAAGGGACAGCCAACTATGGCTACACCTTC	CASRRGKGTANYGYTF
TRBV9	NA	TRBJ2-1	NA	TGTGCCAGCAGCTCGGACATCGGCTCCTACAATGAGCAGTTCTTC	CASSSDIGSYNEQFF